The 9 T cell receptor beta chains reported below all come from one sample, sequenced in a study of quantifying T cell responses using KT2 cells. The wider study: cDNA was made from DNase-treated RNA using alpha and beta constant primers.

An oligo carrying a UMI was ligated to the cDNA 3' end. The first PCR ran approximately 4 cycles with an equimolar RC1.1 and RC1.2 beta primer mix. TCRdb re-analysed the UMI-ligation and nested PCR reads in MiXCR, keeping a single row per CDR3 protein. The sample has approximately 43,000 distinct CDR3 sequences, 17% seen once. The sequenced sample was PBMCs spiked with cells of the T cell clone KT2. These receptors were taken from a human donor.

This clonotype appeared a single time. The chain is built from TRBV2 and TRBJ2-5; no firm D call. Germline-derived CDR1 and CDR2 are SNHLY and FYNNEI. This CDR3 region has 11 residues. Trimming pared 8 bases from V and 9 bases from J, leaving 13 bases between. This CDR3 reads CASAFGRPQYF. The CDR3 DNA follows: TGTGCCAGCGCTTTCGGGCGACCCCAGTACTTC.

This clonotype occurred a few times. The CDR3 region has the DNA TGCGCCAGCAGCTCCAGCATGGGGGGAGGGAGTACAGATACGCAGTATTTT. Its protein product is CASSSSMGGGSTDTQYF. The J gene is TRBJ2-3, the V gene TRBV4-3, with TRBD2 matching 7 bases. V gave up 5 bases and J gave up 3 bases; unmatched junction bases: 14. CDR1 and CDR2 (germline): LGHNA, YSLEER. This CDR3 spans 17 amino acids.

This clonotype was observed many times. V is TRBV11-2 and J is TRBJ2-3; TRBD2 agrees at 11 bases. This CDR3 contains 18 residues. The V gene's germline CDR1 is SGHAT and CDR2 FQNNGV. V gave up 3 bases and J gave up 3 bases; unmatched junction bases: 11. The CDR3 is CASSLGSGGAPTTDTQYF. CDR3 in DNA: TGTGCCAGCAGCTTGGGTAGCGGGGGGGCCCCCACAACAGATACGCAGTATTTT.

The chain combines TRBV20-1 with TRBJ2-7; D tentatively fits TRBD1 or TRBD2 (7 bases each). Germline assignment: CDR1 DFQATT and CDR2 SNEGSKA (reference sequence). The CDR3 is 15 residues long. V dropped 0 bases and J dropped 3 bases, with 15 bases sitting between them. The CDR3 DNA reads as TGCAGTGCTAGAGATCTGCAGGGGGAGGGCTACGAGCAGTACTTC. Translating gives CSARDLQGEGYEQYF.

This rearrangement joins TRBV29-1 to TRBJ2-7; 7 nucleotides line up with TRBD2. Per germline, CDR1 SQVTM and CDR2 ANQGSEA. V was pared by 5 bases and J by 4 bases, with 8 bases of the junction left unmatched. The CDR3 totals 13 residues. The CDR3 sequence: CSVSAGEAYEQYF. CDR3 nucleotides: TGCAGCGTTTCGGCGGGAGAGGCGTACGAGCAGTACTTC.

The chain uses TRBV5-3 and TRBJ1-5; D may be TRBD1 (5 bases). TRBV5-3 counts as an open reading frame of uncertain function. V was cut by 3 bases and J by 6 bases, with 13 bases left in between. The CDR3 covers 14 residues. DNA of the CDR3: TGTGCCAGAAGCTCTGCAGGGTTTTCTCAGCCCCAGCATTTT. It is translated as CARSSAGFSQPQHF.

The genes are TRBV6-5 and TRBJ2-6; 8 bases fit TRBD1. The CDR3 is made up of 17 amino acids. V was clipped by 5 bases and J by 2 bases; unmatched bases: 8. Germline V lookup: CDR1 MNHEY, CDR2 SVGAGI. As DNA, the CDR3 is TGTGCCAGCAGTGGACAGGGCAGGCTAGCTGGGGCCAACGTCCTGACTTTC. Its translation is CASSGQGRLAGANVLTF.

A few counts support this clonotype. CDR3 amino acids: CASSNRQGGVEQYF. As DNA, the CDR3 is TGTGCCAGCAGTAATCGACAGGGTGGGGTCGAGCAGTACTTC. The genes are TRBV7-9 and TRBJ2-7; TRBD1 aligns across 7 bases. The CDR3 runs to 14 residues. V shed 6 bases, J shed 6 bases, and the junction held 11 bases outside the gene matches. Germline assignment: CDR1 SEHNR and CDR2 FQNEAQ (reference sequence).

The V call is TRBV7-6, the J call TRBJ2-1; the match to TRBD2 covers 7 bases. The CDR3 contains 16 residues. Germline V gives CDR1 SGHVS, CDR2 FNYEAQ. V was clipped by 0 bases and J by 2 bases; unmatched bases: 4. The CDR3 region has the DNA TGTGCCAGCAGCTTAGCCCCTAGCGGAGCCTACAATGAGCAGTTCTTC. It codes for CASSLAPSGAYNEQFF.